The 5 T cell receptor beta chains in this list originate from one sample, sequenced in a study of T-cell memory formation after mild COVID-19. TCRdb ran MiXCR on the 5' RACE reads and lists one entry per CDR3 protein. The top ten clones hold roughly 1.4% of a sample with about 33,000 distinct CDR3 sequences, under 25% of them seen once. Sequencing input: PBMCs or a T cell subset sorted from them (not recorded which). Receptors were obtained from an adult who had mild COVID-19 (a few samples of this study predate the infection). Cell type and time point are not known.

There are many counts of this clonotype. This chain links TRBV4-1 with TRBJ1-5; D gene ambiguous. This CDR3 has 16 amino acids. Trimming removed 0 bases at V and 1 base at J, with 10 bases between. Germline V lookup: CDR1 MGHRA, CDR2 YSYEKL. The CDR3 nucleotides read TGCGCCAGCAGCCAAGACCTCGGACTCAGCAATCAGCCCCAGCATTTT. Its translation is CASSQDLGLSNQPQHF.

The chain combines TRBV5-6 with TRBJ1-1; no firm D call. Deletions cut 0 bases from V and 4 bases from J, with 7 bases between. This CDR3 has 13 amino acids. The germline CDR1 and CDR2 sequences are SGHDT and YYEEEE. CDR3 DNA: TGTGCCAGCAGCTTGGGGTTAGCCACTGAAGCTTTCTTT. Translation: CASSLGLATEAFF.

This clonotype was observed many times. This chain uses TRBV5-1 with TRBJ2-3, with 10 bases lining up with TRBD1. The V gene end was trimmed by 4 bases and the J gene end by 1 base; junction bases not matched to a gene: 3. This CDR3 region has 15 residues. The V gene's germline CDR1 is SGHRS and CDR2 YFSETQ. CDR3 sequence reads: CASSTGTGGTDTQYF. In DNA, the CDR3 is TGCGCCAGCAGCACCGGGACAGGGGGCACAGATACGCAGTATTTT. The full variable domain, with the rest looked up from reference TRBV5-1 and TRBJ2-3, is KAGVTQTPRYLIKTRGQQVTLSCSPISGHRSVSWYQQTPGQGLQFLFEYFSETQRNKGNFPGRFSGRQFSNSRSEMNVSTLELGDSALYLCASSTGTGGTDTQYFGPGTRLTVL.

This clonotype was counted at least ten times. The chain employs TRBV6-5 and TRBJ1-1, with D possibly matching TRBD1 (6 bases). V lost 3 bases, J lost 11 bases, and 16 bases lay in between. CDR3 length: 13 amino acids. Germline CDR1 reads MNHEY; CDR2 reads SVGAGI. CDR3 sequence reads: CASSYPGTNKAFF. CDR3 in DNA: TGTGCCAGCAGTTATCCCGGGACAAATAAGGCTTTCTTT.

At least ten counts were recorded for this clonotype. The rearrangement joins TRBV18 to TRBJ2-1; D is undetermined. Trimming shortened V by 3 bases and J by 6 bases, and 12 bases separated the two germline ends. This CDR3 spans 14 amino acids. Germline V gives CDR1 KGHSH, CDR2 LQKENI. This chain's CDR3 is CASSPMAMPNEQFF. DNA for the CDR3: TGTGCCAGCTCACCGATGGCCATGCCCAATGAGCAGTTCTTC.